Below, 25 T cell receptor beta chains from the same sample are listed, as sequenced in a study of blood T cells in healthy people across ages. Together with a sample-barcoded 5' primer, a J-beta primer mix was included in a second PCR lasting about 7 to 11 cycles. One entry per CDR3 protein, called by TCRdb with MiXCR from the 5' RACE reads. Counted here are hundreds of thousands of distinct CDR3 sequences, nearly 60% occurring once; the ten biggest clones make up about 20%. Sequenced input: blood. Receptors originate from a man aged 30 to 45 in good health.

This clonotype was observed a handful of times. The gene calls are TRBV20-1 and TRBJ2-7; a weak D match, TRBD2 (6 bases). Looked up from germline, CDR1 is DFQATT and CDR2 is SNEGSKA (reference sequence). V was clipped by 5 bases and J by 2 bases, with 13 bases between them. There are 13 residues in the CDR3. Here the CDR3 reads CSAPRLGTYEQYF. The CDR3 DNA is TGCAGTGCTCCGAGACTAGGGACCTACGAGCAGTACTTC.

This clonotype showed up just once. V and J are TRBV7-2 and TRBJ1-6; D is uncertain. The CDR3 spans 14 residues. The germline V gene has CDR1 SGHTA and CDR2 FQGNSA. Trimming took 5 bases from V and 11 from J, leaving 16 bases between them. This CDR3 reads CASSHRYGRTPLHF. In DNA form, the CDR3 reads TGTGCCAGCAGCCATCGGTACGGGCGCACACCCCTCCACTTT. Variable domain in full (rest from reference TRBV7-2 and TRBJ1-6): GAGVSQSPSNKVTEKGKDVELRCDPISGHTALYWYRQSLGQGLEFLIYFQGNSAPDKSGLPSDRFSAERTGGSVSTLTIQRTQQEDSAVYLCASSHRYGRTPLHFGNGTRLTVT.

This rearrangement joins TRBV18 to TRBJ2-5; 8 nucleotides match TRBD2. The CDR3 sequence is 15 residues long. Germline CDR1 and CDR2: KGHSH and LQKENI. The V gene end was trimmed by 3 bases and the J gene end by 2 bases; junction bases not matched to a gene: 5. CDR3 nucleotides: TGTGCCAGCTCACCGTTCGCTAGCGGGCAAGAGACCCAGTACTTC. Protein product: CASSPFASGQETQYF.

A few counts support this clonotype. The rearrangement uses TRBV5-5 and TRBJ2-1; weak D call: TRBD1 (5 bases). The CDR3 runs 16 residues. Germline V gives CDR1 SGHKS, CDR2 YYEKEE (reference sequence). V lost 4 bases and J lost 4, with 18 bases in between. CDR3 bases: TGTGCCAGCAGCCCCACTGGCCGTGACAGTTACAATGAGCAGTTCTTC. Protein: CASSPTGRDSYNEQFF.

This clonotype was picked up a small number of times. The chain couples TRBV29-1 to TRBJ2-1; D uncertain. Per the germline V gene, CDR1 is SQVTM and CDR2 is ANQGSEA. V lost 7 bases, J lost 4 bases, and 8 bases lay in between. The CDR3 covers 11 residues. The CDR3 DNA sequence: TGCAGCGACCGGGTTTACAATGAGCAGTTCTTC. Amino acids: CSDRVYNEQFF.

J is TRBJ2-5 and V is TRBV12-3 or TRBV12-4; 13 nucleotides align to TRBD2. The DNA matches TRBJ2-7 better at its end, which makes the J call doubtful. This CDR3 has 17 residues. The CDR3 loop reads CASSRLAGGWSPYEQYF. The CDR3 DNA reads TGTGCCAGCAGCCGACTAGCGGGGGGATGGAGCCCCTACGAGCAGTACTTC.

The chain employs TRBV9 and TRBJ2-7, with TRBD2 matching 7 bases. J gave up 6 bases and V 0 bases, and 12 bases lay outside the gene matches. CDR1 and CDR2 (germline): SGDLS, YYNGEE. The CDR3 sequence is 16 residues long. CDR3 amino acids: CASSVGDYALISEQYF. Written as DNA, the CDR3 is TGTGCCAGCAGCGTAGGGGACTACGCCCTTATCTCCGAGCAGTACTTC.

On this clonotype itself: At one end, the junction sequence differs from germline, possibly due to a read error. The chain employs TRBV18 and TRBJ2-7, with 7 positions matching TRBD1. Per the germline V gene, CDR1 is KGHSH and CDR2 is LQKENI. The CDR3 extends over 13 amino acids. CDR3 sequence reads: CASAPGTVWEQYF. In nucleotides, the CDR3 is TGTGCCAGCGCACCAGGGACAGTATGGGAGCAGTACTTC.

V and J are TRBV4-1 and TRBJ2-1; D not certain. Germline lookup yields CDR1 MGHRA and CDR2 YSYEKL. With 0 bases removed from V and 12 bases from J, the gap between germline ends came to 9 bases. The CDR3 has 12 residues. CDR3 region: CASSQDIYPQFF. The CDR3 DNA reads TGCGCCAGCAGCCAAGATATCTATCCGCAGTTCTTC.

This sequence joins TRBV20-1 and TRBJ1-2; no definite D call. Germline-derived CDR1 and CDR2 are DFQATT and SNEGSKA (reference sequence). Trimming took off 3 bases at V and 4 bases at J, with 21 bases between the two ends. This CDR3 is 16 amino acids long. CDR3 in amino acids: CSASSWARYNVYGYTF. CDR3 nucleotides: TGCAGTGCTAGTAGCTGGGCCCGGTATAATGTCTATGGCTACACCTTC.

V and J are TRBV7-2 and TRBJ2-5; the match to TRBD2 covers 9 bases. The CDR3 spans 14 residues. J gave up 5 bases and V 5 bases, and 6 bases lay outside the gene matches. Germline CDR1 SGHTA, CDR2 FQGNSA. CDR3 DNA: TGTGCCAGCAGCCGCGGGGGGGCCACCGAGACCCAGTACTTC. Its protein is CASSRGGATETQYF.

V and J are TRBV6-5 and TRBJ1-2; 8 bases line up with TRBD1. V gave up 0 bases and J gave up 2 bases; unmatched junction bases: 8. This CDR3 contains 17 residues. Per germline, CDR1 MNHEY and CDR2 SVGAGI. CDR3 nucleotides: TGTGCCAGCAGTTACTCAAGAGGGACAGGTACCAACTATGGCTACACCTTC. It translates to CASSYSRGTGTNYGYTF.

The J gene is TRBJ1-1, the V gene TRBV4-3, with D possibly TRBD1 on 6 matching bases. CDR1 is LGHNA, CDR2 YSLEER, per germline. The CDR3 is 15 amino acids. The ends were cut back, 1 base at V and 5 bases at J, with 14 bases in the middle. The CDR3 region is CASSQVREGVTEAFF. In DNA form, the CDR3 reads TGCGCCAGCAGCCAAGTGAGGGAGGGGGTTACTGAAGCTTTCTTT.

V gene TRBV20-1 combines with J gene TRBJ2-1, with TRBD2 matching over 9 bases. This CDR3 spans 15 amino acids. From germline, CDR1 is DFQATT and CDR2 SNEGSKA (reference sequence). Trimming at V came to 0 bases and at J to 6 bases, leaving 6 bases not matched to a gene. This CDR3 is CSARDSSGTLNEQFF. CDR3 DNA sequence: TGCAGTGCTAGAGATTCTAGCGGGACTCTCAATGAGCAGTTCTTC.

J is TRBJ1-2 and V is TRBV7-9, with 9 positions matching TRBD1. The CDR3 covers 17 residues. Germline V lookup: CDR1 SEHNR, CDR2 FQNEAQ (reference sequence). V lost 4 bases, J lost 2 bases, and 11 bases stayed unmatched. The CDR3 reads CASSYKTGTGKNYGYTF. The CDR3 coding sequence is TGTGCCAGCAGCTACAAGACCGGGACAGGGAAAAACTATGGCTACACCTTC. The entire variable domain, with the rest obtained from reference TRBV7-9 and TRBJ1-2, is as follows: DTGVSQNPRHKITKRGQNVTFRCDPISEHNRLYWYRQTLGQGPEFLTYFQNEAQLEKSRLLSDRFSAERPKGSFSTLEIQRTEQGDSAMYLCASSYKTGTGKNYGYTFGSGTRLTVV.

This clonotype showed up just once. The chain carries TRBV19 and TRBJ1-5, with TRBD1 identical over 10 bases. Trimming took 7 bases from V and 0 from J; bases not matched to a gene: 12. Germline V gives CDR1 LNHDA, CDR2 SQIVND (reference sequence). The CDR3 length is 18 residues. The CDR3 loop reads CASIQYGTGEYSNQPQHF. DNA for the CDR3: TGTGCCAGTATTCAATACGGGACAGGGGAATATAGCAATCAGCCCCAGCATTTT.

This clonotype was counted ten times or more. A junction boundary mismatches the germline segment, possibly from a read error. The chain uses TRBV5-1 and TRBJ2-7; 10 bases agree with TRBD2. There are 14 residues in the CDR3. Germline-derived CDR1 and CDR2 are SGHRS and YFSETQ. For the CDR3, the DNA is TGTGCCAGCAGTTTTTCTAGCGGGAGTTACGAGCAGTACTTC. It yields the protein CASSFSSGSYEQYF.

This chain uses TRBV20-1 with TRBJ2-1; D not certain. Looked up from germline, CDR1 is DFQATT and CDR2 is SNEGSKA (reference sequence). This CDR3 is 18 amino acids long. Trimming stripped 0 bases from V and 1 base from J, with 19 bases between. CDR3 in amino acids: CSARDQRLSASSYNEQFF. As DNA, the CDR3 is TGCAGTGCTAGAGACCAGCGCCTATCAGCTTCGTCCTACAATGAGCAGTTCTTC.

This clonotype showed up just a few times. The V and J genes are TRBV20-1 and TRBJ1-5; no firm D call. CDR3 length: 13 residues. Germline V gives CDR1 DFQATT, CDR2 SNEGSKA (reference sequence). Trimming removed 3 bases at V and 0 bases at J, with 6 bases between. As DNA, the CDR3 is TGCAGTGCTAGGTATATTAGCAATCAGCCCCAGCATTTT. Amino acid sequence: CSARYISNQPQHF.

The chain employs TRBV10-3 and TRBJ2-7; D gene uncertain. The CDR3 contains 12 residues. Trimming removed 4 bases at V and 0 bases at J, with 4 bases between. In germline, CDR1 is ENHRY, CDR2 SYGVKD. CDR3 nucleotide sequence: TGTGCCATCAGTGGTACCTCCTACGAGCAGTACTTC. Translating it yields CAISGTSYEQYF.

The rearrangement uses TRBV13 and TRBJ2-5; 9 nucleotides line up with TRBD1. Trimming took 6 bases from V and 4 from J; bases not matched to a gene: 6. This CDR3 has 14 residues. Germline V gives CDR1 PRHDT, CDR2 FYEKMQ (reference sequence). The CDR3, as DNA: TGTGCCAGCAGGGGGACAGGGTTGGGAGAGACCCAGTACTTC. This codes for CASRGTGLGETQYF.

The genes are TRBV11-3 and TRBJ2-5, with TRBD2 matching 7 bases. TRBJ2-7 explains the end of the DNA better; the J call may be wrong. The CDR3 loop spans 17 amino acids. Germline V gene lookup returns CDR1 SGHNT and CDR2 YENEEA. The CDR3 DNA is TGTGCCAGCAGCTTAGATTGGGCCCTCGGGGGGAACAACGAGCAGTACTTC. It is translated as CASSLDWALGGNNEQYF.

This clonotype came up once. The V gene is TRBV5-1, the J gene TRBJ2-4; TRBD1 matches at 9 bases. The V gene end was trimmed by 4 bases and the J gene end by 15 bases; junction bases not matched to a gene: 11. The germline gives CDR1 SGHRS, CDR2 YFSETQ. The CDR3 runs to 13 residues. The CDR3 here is CASSDGQGPVSYF. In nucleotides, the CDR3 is TGCGCCAGCAGCGATGGACAGGGGCCAGTTTCGTACTTC. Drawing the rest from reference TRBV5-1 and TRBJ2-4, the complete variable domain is KAGVTQTPRYLIKTRGQQVTLSCSPISGHRSVSWYQQTPGQGLQFLFEYFSETQRNKGNFPGRFSGRQFSNSRSEMNVSTLELGDSALYLCASSDGQGPVSYFGAGTRLSVL.

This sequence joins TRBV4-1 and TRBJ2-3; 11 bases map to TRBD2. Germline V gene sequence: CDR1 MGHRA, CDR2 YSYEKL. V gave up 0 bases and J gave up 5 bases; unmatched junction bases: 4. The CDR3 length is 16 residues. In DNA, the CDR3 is TGCGCCAGCAGCCAAGATATAGCGGGAGGGCTAGATACGCAGTATTTT. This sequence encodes CASSQDIAGGLDTQYF.

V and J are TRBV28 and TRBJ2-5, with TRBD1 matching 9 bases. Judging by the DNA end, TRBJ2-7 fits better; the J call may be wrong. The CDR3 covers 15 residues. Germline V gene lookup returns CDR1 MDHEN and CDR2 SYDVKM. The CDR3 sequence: CASSLTGTGKNEQYF. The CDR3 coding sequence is TGTGCCAGCAGTTTAACAGGGACAGGGAAAAACGAGCAGTACTTC.